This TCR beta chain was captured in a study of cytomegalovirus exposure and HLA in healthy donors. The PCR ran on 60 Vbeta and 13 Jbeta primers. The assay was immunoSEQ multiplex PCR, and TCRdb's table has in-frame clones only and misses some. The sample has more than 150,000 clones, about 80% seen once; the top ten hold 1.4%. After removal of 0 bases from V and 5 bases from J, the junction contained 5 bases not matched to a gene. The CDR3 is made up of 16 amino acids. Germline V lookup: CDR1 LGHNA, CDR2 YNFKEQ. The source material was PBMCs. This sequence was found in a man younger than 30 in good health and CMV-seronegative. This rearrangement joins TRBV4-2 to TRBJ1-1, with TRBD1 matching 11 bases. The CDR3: CASSQDPGTGGTEAFF. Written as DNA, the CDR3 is TGTGCCAGCAGCCAAGATCCGGGGACAGGGGGGACTGAAGCTTTCTTT.